Listed below are T cell receptor beta chains from one sample, sequenced in a study of T cell responses to AZD1222 COVID-19 vaccine. Produced via immunoSEQ multiplex PCR; TCRdb's table is partial and in-frame only. In the table there are more than 95,000 clones, around nine tenths of which are singletons. Specimen: peripheral blood, collected on day 0 of MenACWY control vaccination. Every receptor here comes from an adult in good health. CDR3s include the opening cysteine and the closing phenylalanine or tryptophan. The D gene is left open where the match is weak. Rows give clone size only sometimes, using once, few, many, or a class for an expanded clone.

TRBJ1-1 | . | TRBV5-5 | . | TGTGCCAGCAGCTTGGCCTTCGTTCTAGGGAACACTGAAGCTTTCTTT | CASSLAFVLGNTEAFF
TRBJ2-1 | TRBD1 | TRBV5-3 | . | TGTGCCAGAAGCCGGGACAGCCTCCTATACAATGAGCAGTTCTTC | CARSRDSLLYNEQFF
TRBJ1-6 | . | TRBV2 | . | TGTGCCAGCAGACGGGACTCCCTTTCACCCCTCCACTTT | CASRRDSLSPLHF
TRBJ2-5 | . | TRBV5-1 | . | TGCGCCAGCAGTCTCAGGGCGGGCGCCCACTGGGAGACCCAGTACTTC | CASSLRAGAHWETQYF
TRBJ2-7 | . | TRBV6-5 | . | TGTGCCAGCAGTAATGCCAACGAGCAGTACTTC | CASSNANEQYF
TRBJ1-1 | TRBD1 | TRBV12-3/TRBV12-4 | . | TGTGCCAGCAGCTTAAGGGCAGGGGGAGCTTTCTTT | CASSLRAGGAFF
TRBJ1-1 | . | TRBV10-3 | few | TGTGCCATCAGTGACACTAGAATGAACACTGAAGCTTTCTTT | CAISDTRMNTEAFF
TRBJ2-1 | TRBD2 | TRBV7-7 | . | TGTGCCAGCAGCTTCGGGACTAGCGGGACGGATGAGCAGTTCTTC | CASSFGTSGTDEQFF
TRBJ1-5 | TRBD1 | TRBV10-3 | . | TGTGCCATCAGTGAAGGAAGACAGGGTGATCAGCCCCAGCATTTT | CAISEGRQGDQPQHF
TRBJ2-3 | . | TRBV6-2/TRBV6-3 | . | TGTGCCAGCAGCCCTATGGGAGATACGCAGTATTTT | CASSPMGDTQYF
TRBJ2-5 | . | TRBV11-3 | . | TGTGCCAGCAGCTTAATTGAAGAGACCCAGTACTTC | CASSLIEETQYF
TRBJ1-5 | . | TRBV3-1/TRBV3-2 | . | TGTGCCAGCAGCCAGCTAAATCAGCCCCAGCATTTT | CASSQLNQPQHF
TRBJ1-4 | . | TRBV3-1/TRBV3-2 | . | TGTGCCAGCAGCCAAGTTTACAGCTTTAATGAAAAACTGTTTTTT | CASSQVYSFNEKLFF
TRBJ2-1 | TRBD2 | TRBV11-1 | . | TGTGCCAGCAGTCTCCGACTAGCGGTTTACAATGAGCAGTTCTTC | CASSLRLAVYNEQFF
TRBJ2-7 | TRBD1 | TRBV3-1/TRBV3-2 | . | TGTGCCAGCAGCCAAGACCCGGGACAGGGGCGCGAGCAGTACTTC | CASSQDPGQGREQYF
TRBJ2-1 | TRBD2 | TRBV3-1/TRBV3-2 | . | TGTGCCAGCAGCCAAGAGAGGACTAGCGGCTACAATGAGCAGTTCTTC | CASSQERTSGYNEQFF
TRBJ1-5 | . | TRBV6-5 | . | TGTGCCAGCACTTTGGACAGACTTAATCAGCCCCAGCATTTT | CASTLDRLNQPQHF
TRBJ2-7 | . | TRBV5-1 | . | TGCGCCAGCAGCCCAGACAGCTTCTACGAGCAGTACTTC | CASSPDSFYEQYF
TRBJ2-2 | . | TRBV27 | . | TGTGCCAGCAGTTTAGTGGGGGCGGGGACCGGGGAGCTGTTTTTT | CASSLVGAGTGELFF
TRBJ2-1 | TRBD2 | TRBV5-1 | . | TGCGCCAGCAGCTTGTCCCCCCAAACCGGGACTAGCGGTAGGAATGAGCAGTTCTTC | CASSLSPQTGTSGRNEQFF
TRBJ2-1 | TRBD1 | TRBV11-3 | few | TGTGCCAGCAGCTTAGAAAGAACGGGACAGAACCAGTTCTTC | CASSLERTGQNQFF
TRBJ1-1 | . | TRBV4-3 | . | TGCGCCAGCAGCCAAGATATCAGGAACACTGAAGCTTTCTTT | CASSQDIRNTEAFF
TRBJ2-1 | . | TRBV19 | few | TGTGCCAGTAGTATTGTGAACAGGAACAATGAGCAGTTCTTC | CASSIVNRNNEQFF
TRBJ1-6 | TRBD1 | TRBV27 | . | TGTGCCAGCAGTCCAACCCTAGGGGGCGCCTTATCCCTCCACTTT | CASSPTLGGALSLHF
TRBJ2-5 | . | TRBV2 | . | TGTGCCAGCAAAAAAAGCGGGGAGACCCAGTACTTC | CASKKSGETQYF
TRBJ2-7 | TRBD2 | TRBV3-1/TRBV3-2 | . | TGTGCCAGCAGCCAAGGGGGACTAGCGGGAGTCTACGAGCAGTACTTC | CASSQGGLAGVYEQYF
TRBJ1-6 | . | TRBV7-2 | . | TGTGCCAGCAGCTTCCCAGGGAATAATTCACCCCTCCACTTT | CASSFPGNNSPLHF
TRBJ2-5 | . | TRBV5-1 | . | TGCGCCAGCAGCTTGGCCCGACGGGGATTAAGTGAGACCCAGTACTTC | CASSLARRGLSETQYF
TRBJ2-1 | TRBD2 | TRBV7-3 | . | TGTGCCAGCAGCTTGGACTCACCGGGAGGGGGTAGTGAGCAGTTCTTC | CASSLDSPGGGSEQFF
TRBJ1-2 | . | TRBV19 | . | TGTGCCAGTAGTATGGGAGGGGACCTCTATGGCTACACCTTC | CASSMGGDLYGYTF
TRBJ2-3 | TRBD2 | TRBV6-1 | . | TGTGCCAGCAGTGGCCGGACTAGCGGGAAGACAGATACGCAGTATTTT | CASSGRTSGKTDTQYF
TRBJ2-7 | . | TRBV5-6 | . | TGTGCCAGCAGCTCGACCGCCGGGACAAAGATGGCTATACCTTACTTC | CASSSTAGTKMAIPYF
TRBJ1-5 | TRBD1 | TRBV19 | . | TGTGCCAGTAGTGTCGGACAGGGGGCGGTCAATCAGCCCCAGCATTTT | CASSVGQGAVNQPQHF
TRBJ1-4 | . | TRBV27 | . | TGTGCCAGCAGACGCCAAAATGAAAAACTGTTTTTT | CASRRQNEKLFF
TRBJ2-7 | . | TRBV10-3 | . | TGTGCCATCAGTGAAAATCGCGAGCAGTACTTC | CAISENREQYF
TRBJ2-7 | . | TRBV11-3 | . | TGTGCCAGCAGCTTCCTGGGCTACAACGAGCAGTACTTC | CASSFLGYNEQYF
TRBJ2-2 | . | TRBV6-5 | . | TGTGCCAGCAGTCCACTGACAGGGACTCGAGGGGAGCTGTTTTTT | CASSPLTGTRGELFF
TRBJ1-1 | . | TRBV5-1 | . | TGCGCCAGCAGCCTGACAGGCGCGAACACTGAAGCTTTCTTT | CASSLTGANTEAFF
TRBJ1-1 | TRBD1 | TRBV20-1 | once | TGCAGTGCGCCCACAGGGGGTGAAGCTTTCTTT | CSAPTGGEAFF
TRBJ1-1 | . | TRBV3-1/TRBV3-2 | . | TGTGCCAGCAGCCCGTTTGGAAACACTGAAGCTTTCTTT | CASSPFGNTEAFF
TRBJ1-6 | TRBD1 | TRBV5-4 | . | TGTGCCAGCAGTTTCCAACCGGGGGCAGGGGGTTCACCCCTCCACTTT | CASSFQPGAGGSPLHF
TRBJ1-4 | TRBD1 | TRBV7-8 | . | TGTGCCAGCAGAGACAGGGGCAGCGGAAAACTGTTTTTT | CASRDRGSGKLFF
TRBJ2-5 | TRBD2 | TRBV10-3 | . | TGTGCCATCAGTGAACCGACTAGCGGGCAAGAGACCCAGTACTTC | CAISEPTSGQETQYF
TRBJ2-1 | . | TRBV7-2 | . | TGTGCCAGCAGCTTGGGTGGAACTTACAATGAGCAGTTCTTC | CASSLGGTYNEQFF
TRBJ2-1 | . | TRBV9 | . | TGTGCCAGCAGCGTAGCTTCAGAACGCTCCTACAATGAGCAGTTCTTC | CASSVASERSYNEQFF
TRBJ2-7 | . | TRBV7-8 | . | TGTGCCAGCAGCTTAGGCGGCCAACCCTACGAGCAGTACTTC | CASSLGGQPYEQYF
TRBJ2-1 | . | TRBV7-9 | . | TGTGCCAGCAGCTCCTCGACCACTTCCTACAATGAGCAGTTCTTC | CASSSSTTSYNEQFF
TRBJ2-7 | TRBD2 | TRBV11-3 | . | TGTGCCAGCAGCTCCGCGGGAGGAACGAGGCGGGAGCAGTACTTC | CASSSAGGTRREQYF
TRBJ2-1 | . | TRBV7-8 | . | TGTGCCAGCAGCCGCCCCGGGCTAGCCGGTTGGCATGAGCAGTTCTTC | CASSRPGLAGWHEQFF
TRBJ1-5 | . | TRBV9 | . | TGTGCCAGCAGCGTAGACGGGGGCGGCAATCAGCCCCAGCATTTT | CASSVDGGGNQPQHF
TRBJ2-5 | . | TRBV7-9 | . | TGTGCCAGCAGCTTAGCTCAGGGGGGAAAGACCCAGTACTTC | CASSLAQGGKTQYF
TRBJ2-3 | TRBD2 | TRBV19 | . | TGTGCCAGTAGTATTCTACTAGCGGACACAGATACGCAGTATTTT | CASSILLADTDTQYF
TRBJ1-2 | TRBD1 | TRBV5-4 | . | TGTGCCAGCAGCTACCCGGGACAGGGTGATTTGGGCTATGGCTACACCTTC | CASSYPGQGDLGYGYTF